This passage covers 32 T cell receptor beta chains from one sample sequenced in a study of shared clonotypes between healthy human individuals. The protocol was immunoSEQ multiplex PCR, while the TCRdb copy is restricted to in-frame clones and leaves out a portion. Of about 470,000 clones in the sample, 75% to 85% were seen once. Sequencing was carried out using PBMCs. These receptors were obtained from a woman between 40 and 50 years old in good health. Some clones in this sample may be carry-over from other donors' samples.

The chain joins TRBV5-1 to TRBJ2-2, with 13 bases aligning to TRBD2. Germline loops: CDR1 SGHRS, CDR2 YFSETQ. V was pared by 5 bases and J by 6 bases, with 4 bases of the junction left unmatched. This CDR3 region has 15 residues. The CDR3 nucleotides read TGCGCCAGCAGATGGACTAGCGGGAGCGCCGGGGAGCTGTTTTTT. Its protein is CASRWTSGSAGELFF.

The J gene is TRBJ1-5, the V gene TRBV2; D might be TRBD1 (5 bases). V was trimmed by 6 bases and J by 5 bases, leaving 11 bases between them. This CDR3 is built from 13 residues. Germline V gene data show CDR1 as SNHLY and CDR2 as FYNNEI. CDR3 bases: TGTGCCAGCAGACGGGGGTTCGATCAGCCCCAGCATTTT. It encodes CASRRGFDQPQHF.

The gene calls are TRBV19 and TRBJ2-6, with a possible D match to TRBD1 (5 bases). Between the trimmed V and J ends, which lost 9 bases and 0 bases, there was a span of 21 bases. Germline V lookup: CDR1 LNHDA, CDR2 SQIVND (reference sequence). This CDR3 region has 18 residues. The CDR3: CASRQLLRLRSGANVLTF. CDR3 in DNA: TGTGCCAGCAGACAGTTGTTGCGGCTTCGCTCTGGGGCCAACGTCCTGACTTTC.

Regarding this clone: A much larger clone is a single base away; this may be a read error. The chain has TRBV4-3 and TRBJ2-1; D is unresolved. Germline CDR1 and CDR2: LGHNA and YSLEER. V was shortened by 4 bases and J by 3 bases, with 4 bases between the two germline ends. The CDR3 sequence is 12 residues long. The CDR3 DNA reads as TGCGCCAGCAGCCGAAACTACAATGAGCAGTTCTTC. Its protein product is CASSRNYNEQFF.

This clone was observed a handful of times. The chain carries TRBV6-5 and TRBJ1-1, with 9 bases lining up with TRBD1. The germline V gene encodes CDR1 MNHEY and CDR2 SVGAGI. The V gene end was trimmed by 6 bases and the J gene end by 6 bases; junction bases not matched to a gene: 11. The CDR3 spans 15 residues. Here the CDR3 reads CASSLRAGQGPEAFF. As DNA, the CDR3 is TGTGCCAGCAGCTTACGGGCGGGACAGGGCCCTGAAGCTTTCTTT.

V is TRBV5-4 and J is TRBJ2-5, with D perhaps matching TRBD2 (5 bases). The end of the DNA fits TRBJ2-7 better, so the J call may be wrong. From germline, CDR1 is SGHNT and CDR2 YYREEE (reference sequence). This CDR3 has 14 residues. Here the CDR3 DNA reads TGTGCCAGCAGCCCTAGGACTGGCGGTGACGAGCAGTACTTC. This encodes CASSPRTGGDEQYF.

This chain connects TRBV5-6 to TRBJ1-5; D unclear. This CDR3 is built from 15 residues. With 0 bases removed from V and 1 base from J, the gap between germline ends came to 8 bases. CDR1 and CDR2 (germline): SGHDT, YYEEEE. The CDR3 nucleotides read TGTGCCAGCAGCTTGGGTTTTGGGAGCAATCAGCCCCAGCATTTT. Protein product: CASSLGFGSNQPQHF.

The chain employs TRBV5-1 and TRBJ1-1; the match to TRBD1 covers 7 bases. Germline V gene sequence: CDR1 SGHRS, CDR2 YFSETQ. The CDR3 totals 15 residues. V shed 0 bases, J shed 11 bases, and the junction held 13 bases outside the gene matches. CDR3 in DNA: TGCGCCAGCAGCTTGGCCACAACGCAGGGGGATAAGGCTTTCTTT. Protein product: CASSLATTQGDKAFF.

CDR3 sequence (DNA): TGTGCCACCAGCAGAGAGCAGCCGAACACTGAAGCTTTCTTT. It is translated as CATSREQPNTEAFF. The V and J genes are TRBV15 and TRBJ1-1; the D is unclear. V dropped 0 bases and J dropped 1 base, with 6 bases sitting between them. This CDR3 has 14 amino acids. Germline lookup yields CDR1 LNHNV and CDR2 YYDKDF (reference sequence).

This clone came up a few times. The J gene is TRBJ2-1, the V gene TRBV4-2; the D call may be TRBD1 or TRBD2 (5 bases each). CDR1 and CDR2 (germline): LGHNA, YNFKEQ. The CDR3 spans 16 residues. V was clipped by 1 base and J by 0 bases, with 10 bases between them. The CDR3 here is CASSQGGSASYNEQFF. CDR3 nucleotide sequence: TGTGCCAGCAGCCAAGGGGGGAGTGCCTCCTACAATGAGCAGTTCTTC.

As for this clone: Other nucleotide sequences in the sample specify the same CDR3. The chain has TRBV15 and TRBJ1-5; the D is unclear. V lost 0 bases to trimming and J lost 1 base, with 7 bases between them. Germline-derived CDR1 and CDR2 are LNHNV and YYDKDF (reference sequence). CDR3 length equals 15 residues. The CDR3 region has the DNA TGTGCCACCAGCAGAGAGGGAAACAGCAATCAGCCCCAGCATTTT. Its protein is CATSREGNSNQPQHF.

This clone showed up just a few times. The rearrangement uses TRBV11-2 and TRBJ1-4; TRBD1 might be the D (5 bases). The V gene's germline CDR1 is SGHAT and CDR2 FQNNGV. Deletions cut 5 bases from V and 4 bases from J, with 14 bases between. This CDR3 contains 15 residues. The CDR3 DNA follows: TGTGCCAGCAGCGACCGGTGGCAGGGTAATGAAAAACTGTTTTTT. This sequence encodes CASSDRWQGNEKLFF.

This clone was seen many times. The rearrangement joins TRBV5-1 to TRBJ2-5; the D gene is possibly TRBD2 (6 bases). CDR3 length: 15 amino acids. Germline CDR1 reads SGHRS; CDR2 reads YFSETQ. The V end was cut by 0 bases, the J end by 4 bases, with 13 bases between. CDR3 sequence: CASSLEAGSRETQYF. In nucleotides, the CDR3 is TGCGCCAGCAGCTTGGAGGCGGGATCCAGAGAGACCCAGTACTTC.

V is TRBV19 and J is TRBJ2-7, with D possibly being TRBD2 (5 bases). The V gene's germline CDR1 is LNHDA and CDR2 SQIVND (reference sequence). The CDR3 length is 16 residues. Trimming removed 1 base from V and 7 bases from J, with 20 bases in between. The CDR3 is CASSIGRASSLYEQYF. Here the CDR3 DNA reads TGTGCCAGTAGTATAGGCCGGGCTAGCAGTCTATATGAGCAGTACTTC. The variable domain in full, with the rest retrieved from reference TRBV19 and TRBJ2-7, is DGGITQSPKYLFRKEGQNVTLSCEQNLNHDAMYWYRQDPGQGLRLIYYSQIVNDFQKGDIAEGYSVSREKKESFPLTVTSAQKNPTAFYLCASSIGRASSLYEQYFGPGTRLTVT.

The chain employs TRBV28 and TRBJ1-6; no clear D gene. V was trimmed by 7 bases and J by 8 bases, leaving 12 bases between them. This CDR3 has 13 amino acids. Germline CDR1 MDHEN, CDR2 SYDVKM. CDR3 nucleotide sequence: TGTGCCAGCAACACTCAGGCCTATTCACCCCTCCACTTT. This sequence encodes CASNTQAYSPLHF.

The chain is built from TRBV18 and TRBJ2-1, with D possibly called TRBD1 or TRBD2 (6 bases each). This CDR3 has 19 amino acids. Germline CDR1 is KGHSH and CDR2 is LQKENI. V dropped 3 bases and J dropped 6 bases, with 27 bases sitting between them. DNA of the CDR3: TGTGCCAGCTCACCGAATAAGGTTGGTGGGGGGCTCAGTCGCAATGAGCAGTTCTTC. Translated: CASSPNKVGGGLSRNEQFF.

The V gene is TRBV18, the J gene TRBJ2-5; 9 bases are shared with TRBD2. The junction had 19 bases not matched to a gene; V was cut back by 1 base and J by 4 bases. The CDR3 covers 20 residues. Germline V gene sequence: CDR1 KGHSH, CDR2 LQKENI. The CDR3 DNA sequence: TGTGCCAGCTCACCACTTGTATGGCAGGGCGGGACTAGCCGGGGAGAGACCCAGTACTTC. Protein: CASSPLVWQGGTSRGETQYF.

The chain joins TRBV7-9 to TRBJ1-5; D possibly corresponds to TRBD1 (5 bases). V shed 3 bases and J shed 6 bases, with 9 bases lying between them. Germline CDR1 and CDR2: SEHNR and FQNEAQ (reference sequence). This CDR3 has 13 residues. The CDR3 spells CASSFAGSQPQHF. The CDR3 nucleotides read TGTGCCAGCAGCTTTGCAGGGAGTCAGCCCCAGCATTTT.

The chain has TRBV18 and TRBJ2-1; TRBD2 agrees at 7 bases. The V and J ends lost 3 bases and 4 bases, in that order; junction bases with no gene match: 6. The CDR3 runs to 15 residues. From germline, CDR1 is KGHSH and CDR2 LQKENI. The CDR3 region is CASSPGLAEYNEQFF. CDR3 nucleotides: TGTGCCAGCTCACCTGGGCTAGCGGAATACAATGAGCAGTTCTTC.

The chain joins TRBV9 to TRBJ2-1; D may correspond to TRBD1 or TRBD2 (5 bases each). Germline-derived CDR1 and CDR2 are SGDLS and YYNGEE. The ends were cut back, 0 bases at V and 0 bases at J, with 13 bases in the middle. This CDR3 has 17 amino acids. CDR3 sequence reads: CASSVERGASSYNEQFF. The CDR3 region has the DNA TGTGCCAGCAGCGTAGAGAGGGGAGCCAGCTCCTACAATGAGCAGTTCTTC.

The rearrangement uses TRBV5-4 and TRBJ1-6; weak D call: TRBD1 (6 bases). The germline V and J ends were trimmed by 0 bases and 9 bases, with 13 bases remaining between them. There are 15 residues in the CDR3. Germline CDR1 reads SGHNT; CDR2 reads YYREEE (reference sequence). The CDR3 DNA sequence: TGTGCCAGCAGCTTGGACAGCCAGGGGAGTTCACCCCTCCACTTT. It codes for CASSLDSQGSSPLHF.

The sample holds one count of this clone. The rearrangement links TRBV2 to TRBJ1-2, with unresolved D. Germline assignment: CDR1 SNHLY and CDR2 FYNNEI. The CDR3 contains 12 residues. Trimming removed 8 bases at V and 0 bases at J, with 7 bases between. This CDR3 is CASERTNYGYTF. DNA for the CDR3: TGTGCCAGCGAGCGTACTAACTATGGCTACACCTTC.

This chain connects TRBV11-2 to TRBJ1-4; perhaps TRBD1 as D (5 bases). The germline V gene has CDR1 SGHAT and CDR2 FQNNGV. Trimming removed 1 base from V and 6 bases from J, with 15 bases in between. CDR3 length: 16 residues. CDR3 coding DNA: TGTGCCAGCAGCTTAGGGCACAGGAGCCTTGATGAAAAACTGTTTTTT. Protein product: CASSLGHRSLDEKLFF.

The CDR3 loop reads CASKQGPGANVLTF. DNA of the CDR3: TGTGCCAGTAAACAGGGGCCTGGGGCCAACGTCCTGACTTTC. The rearrangement links TRBV19 to TRBJ2-6; the match to TRBD1 covers 7 bases. This CDR3 comprises 14 residues. Germline V gives CDR1 LNHDA, CDR2 SQIVND (reference sequence). V lost 7 bases to trimming and J lost 2 bases; unmatched junction nucleotides: 2.

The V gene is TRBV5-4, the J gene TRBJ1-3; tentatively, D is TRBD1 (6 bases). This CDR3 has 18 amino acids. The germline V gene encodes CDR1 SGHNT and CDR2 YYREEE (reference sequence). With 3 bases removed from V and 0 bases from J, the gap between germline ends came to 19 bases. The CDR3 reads CASSSGKTGGVSGNTIYF. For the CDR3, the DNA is TGTGCCAGCAGCTCCGGAAAAACGGGGGGCGTCTCTGGAAACACCATATATTTT.

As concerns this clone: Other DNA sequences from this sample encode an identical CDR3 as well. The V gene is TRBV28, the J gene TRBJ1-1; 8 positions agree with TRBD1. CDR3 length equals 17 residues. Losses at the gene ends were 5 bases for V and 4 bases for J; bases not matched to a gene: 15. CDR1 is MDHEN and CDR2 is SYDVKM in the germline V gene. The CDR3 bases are TGTGCCAGCAGTCAGTCCGGGACAGGCAGGTTAGGCACTGAAGCTTTCTTT. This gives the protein CASSQSGTGRLGTEAFF.

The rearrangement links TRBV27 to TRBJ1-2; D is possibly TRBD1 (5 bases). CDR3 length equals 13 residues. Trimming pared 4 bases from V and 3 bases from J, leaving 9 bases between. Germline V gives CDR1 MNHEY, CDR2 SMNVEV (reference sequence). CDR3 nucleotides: TGTGCCAGCAGTTCGACAGTTTACTATGGCTACACCTTC. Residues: CASSSTVYYGYTF.

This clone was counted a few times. CDR3 amino acids: CASSEASPEGGETQYF. CDR3 in DNA: TGCGCCAGCAGTGAGGCCTCCCCTGAAGGGGGGGAGACCCAGTACTTC. This sequence joins TRBV10-2 and TRBJ2-5; D may match TRBD1 or TRBD2 (6 bases each). V lost 2 bases to trimming and J lost 5 bases, with 18 bases between them. The CDR3 runs to 16 residues. Per the germline V gene, CDR1 is WSHSY and CDR2 is SAAADI.

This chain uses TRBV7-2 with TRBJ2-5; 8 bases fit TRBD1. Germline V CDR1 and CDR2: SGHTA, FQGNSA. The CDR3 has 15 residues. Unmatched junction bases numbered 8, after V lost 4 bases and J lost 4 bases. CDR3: CASSSSQGAGETQYF. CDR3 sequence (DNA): TGTGCCAGCAGCTCCTCCCAGGGGGCGGGAGAGACCCAGTACTTC.

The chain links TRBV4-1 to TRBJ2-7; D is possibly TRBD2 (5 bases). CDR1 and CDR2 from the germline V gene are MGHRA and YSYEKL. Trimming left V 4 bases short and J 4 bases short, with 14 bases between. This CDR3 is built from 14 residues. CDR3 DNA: TGCGCCAGCAGCCCCGACTTCCGGGGATACGAGCAGTACTTC. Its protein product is CASSPDFRGYEQYF.

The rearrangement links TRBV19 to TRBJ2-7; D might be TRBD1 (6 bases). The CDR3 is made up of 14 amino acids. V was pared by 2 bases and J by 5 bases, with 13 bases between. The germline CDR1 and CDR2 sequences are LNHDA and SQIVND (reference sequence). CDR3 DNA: TGTGCCAGTAGTATAATTGTCAGGGGCCACGAGCAGTACTTC. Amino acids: CASSIIVRGHEQYF. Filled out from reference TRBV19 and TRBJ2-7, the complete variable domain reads DGGITQSPKYLFRKEGQNVTLSCEQNLNHDAMYWYRQDPGQGLRLIYYSQIVNDFQKGDIAEGYSVSREKKESFPLTVTSAQKNPTAFYLCASSIIVRGHEQYFGPGTRLTVT.

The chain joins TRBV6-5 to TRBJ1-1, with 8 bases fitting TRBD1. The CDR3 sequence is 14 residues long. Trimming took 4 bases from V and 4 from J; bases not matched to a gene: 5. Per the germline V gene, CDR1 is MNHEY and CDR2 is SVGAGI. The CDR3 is CASSSRQGSTEAFF. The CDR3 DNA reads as TGTGCCAGCAGTTCTCGACAGGGGTCCACTGAAGCTTTCTTT.